Listed below are T cell receptor beta chains from one sample, sequenced in a study of beta chain features in type 1 diabetes. This table comes from immunoSEQ multiplex PCR, and its TCRdb copy is limited to in-frame clones, with some not included. The table has fewer than 350,000 clones, around 7.8% seen once. Sequencing was performed on central memory CD4+ T cells from blood. All receptors derive from a young woman in good health. The CDR3 runs from the conserved cysteine through the conserved F or W. D genes are given only for firm matches. Size tells how often a clone was seen (once, few, many) or the class of an expanded clone, and some rows leave it out.

J,V,size,D,DNA,CDR3
TRBJ2-5,TRBV7-2,few,TRBD1,TGTGCCAGCAGCTACCCGGACAGGCAAGAGACCCAGTACTTC,CASSYPDRQETQYF
TRBJ2-5,TRBV11-3,NA,NA,TGTGCCAGCAGCCCGCGACTGGGAGGGGGGTATTCGGGTACTGAGACCCAGTACTTC,CASSPRLGGGYSGTETQYF
TRBJ2-7,TRBV25-1,NA,NA,TGTGCCAGCCAAAGGGGCGGGGCCTACGAGCAGTACTTC,CASQRGGAYEQYF
TRBJ1-5,TRBV29-1,NA,TRBD1,TGCAGCGTCGGACAGGGGACGAATCAGCCCCAGCATTTT,CSVGQGTNQPQHF
TRBJ2-3,TRBV2,few,NA,TGTGCCAGCAGTCCTAAGGGACCTAGCCTCACAGATACGCAGTATTTT,CASSPKGPSLTDTQYF
TRBJ1-6,TRBV18,many,NA,TGTGCCAGCTCACCATTTCCCTCCTATAATTCACCCCTCCACTTT,CASSPFPSYNSPLHF
TRBJ2-1,TRBV11-3,NA,NA,TGTGCCAGCAGCCCCTCGGGAGCAAAAATCTACAATGAGCAGTTCTTC,CASSPSGAKIYNEQFF
TRBJ2-2,TRBV5-1,many,NA,TGCGCCAGCAGCCGGAGACAGGACACCGGGGAGCTGTTTTTT,CASSRRQDTGELFF
TRBJ2-3,TRBV27,NA,NA,TGTGCCAGCAGTTTAATACCCCACACAGATACGCAGTATTTT,CASSLIPHTDTQYF
TRBJ2-7,TRBV11-3,few,NA,TGTGCCAGCAGCGTTGACTTGGGAAGGGCCTACGAGCAGTACTTC,CASSVDLGRAYEQYF
TRBJ2-7,TRBV6-1,NA,NA,TGTGCCACAGGGTCCCCTCGTTCGAGTGAGCAGTACTTC,CATGSPRSSEQYF
TRBJ2-3,TRBV28,few,TRBD1,TGTGCCAGCAGGGACGTGGGACAGGCGATCACAGATACGCAGTATTTT,CASRDVGQAITDTQYF
TRBJ1-1,TRBV6-6,NA,TRBD1,TGTGCCATCGCTGGCAGGGGGCTGGCTGAAGCTTTCTTT,CAIAGRGLAEAFF
TRBJ2-5,TRBV5-5,many,TRBD2,TGTGCCAGCAGCTTGGCTAGCGGGGCCCCCCGGGAGACCCAGTACTTC,CASSLASGAPRETQYF
TRBJ1-2,TRBV9,NA,NA,TGTGCCAGCAGCGTAGAACCGGACCCAACATATGGCTACACCTTC,CASSVEPDPTYGYTF
TRBJ2-3,TRBV9,few,NA,TGTGCCAGCAGCGTAACTCTCACAGATACGCAGTATTTT,CASSVTLTDTQYF
TRBJ1-5,TRBV19,NA,NA,TGTGCCAGTAGCCCCAACAGGGACAATCAGCCCCAGCATTTT,CASSPNRDNQPQHF
TRBJ1-1,TRBV7-9,few,NA,TGTGCCAGCAGCCCGGCGCGGAGCCTGGGGAACACTGAAGCTTTCTTT,CASSPARSLGNTEAFF
TRBJ2-1,TRBV7-7,NA,NA,TGTGCCAGCAGCCCCGACAGGTTGGGTGAGCAGTTCTTC,CASSPDRLGEQFF
TRBJ2-5,TRBV2,few,NA,TGTGCCAGCACGGGAGCTGGAGAGACCCAGTACTTC,CASTGAGETQYF
TRBJ1-2,TRBV27,NA,NA,TGTGCCAGCAGTTTATTTAGCCAGGGGAGCGGCTACACCTTC,CASSLFSQGSGYTF
TRBJ2-4,TRBV19,NA,NA,TGTGCCAGTAGTATGGGGCCAGGGGCCAAAAACATTCAGTACTTC,CASSMGPGAKNIQYF
TRBJ1-3,TRBV25-1,NA,TRBD1,TGTGCCAGCAGTGACAACGACGGACAGGGAGGAAACACCATATATTTT,CASSDNDGQGGNTIYF
TRBJ2-7,TRBV7-2,NA,TRBD2,TGTGCCAGCAGCTTAGACCCCCGACTAGCGGGCTACGAGCAGTACTTC,CASSLDPRLAGYEQYF
TRBJ2-5,TRBV6-5,NA,TRBD1,TGTGCCAGCAGCAACAACGGACAGGACCAAGAGACCCAGTACTTC,CASSNNGQDQETQYF
TRBJ2-5,TRBV7-9,few,TRBD1,TGTGCCAGCAGCGGGCGGACAGGGGGCCGCCAAGAGACCCAGTACTTC,CASSGRTGGRQETQYF
TRBJ2-2,TRBV9,many,NA,TGTGCCAGCAGCGTAGATAACACCGGGGAGCTGTTTTTT,CASSVDNTGELFF
TRBJ2-2,TRBV25-1,few,NA,TGTGCCAGCAGTGAATGGGGCAGCGGGGAGCTGTTTTTT,CASSEWGSGELFF
TRBJ1-3,TRBV5-4,NA,NA,TGTGCCAGCAGTATCGTATCTGGAAACACCATATATTTT,CASSIVSGNTIYF
TRBJ2-1,TRBV5-1,few,TRBD2,TGTGCCAGCAGCCCGGGAGGGGCGGCAACCTACAATGAGCAGTTCTTC,CASSPGGAATYNEQFF
TRBJ2-7,TRBV29-1,few,TRBD2,TGCAGCGTTTCGAGGGGGACTAGCGGGCTGTCCTACGAGCAGTACTTC,CSVSRGTSGLSYEQYF
TRBJ2-1,TRBV4-2,NA,TRBD1,TGTGCCAGCAGCCAAATCAGATCCTCCGGGACAGACAATGAGCAGTTCTTC,CASSQIRSSGTDNEQFF
TRBJ1-2,TRBV4-1,few,NA,TGTGCCAGCAGCCAAGATCTGGGGGCGCGCTACACCTTC,CASSQDLGARYTF
TRBJ1-1,TRBV2,few,NA,TGTGCCAGCATCAGAGGTCCGAGGGACTTTGTCAGGGCTTTCTTT,CASIRGPRDFVRAFF
TRBJ2-5,TRBV14,few,TRBD2,TGTGCCAGCAGCCAAATTGGACTAGCTAAAGAGACCCAGTACTTC,CASSQIGLAKETQYF
TRBJ1-2,TRBV9,few,NA,TGTGCCAGCAGCGTAGATCAGGGGAACTATGGCTACACCTTC,CASSVDQGNYGYTF
TRBJ1-1,TRBV19,NA,NA,TGTGCCAGTAGTTTTTCGGACGTTAACACTGAAGCTTTCTTT,CASSFSDVNTEAFF
TRBJ2-3,TRBV30,NA,NA,TGTGCCTACCTCTCGGGGCGACAGACGCAGTATTTT,CAYLSGRQTQYF
TRBJ1-1,TRBV14,many,NA,TGTGCCAGCACCGAAGGGGGTGCCGGAAACTCTGAAGCTTTCTTT,CASTEGGAGNSEAFF
TRBJ2-7,TRBV5-6,few,NA,TGTGCCAGCAGCTTGTGGGGTTCAGGTTTCTACGAGCAGTACTTC,CASSLWGSGFYEQYF
TRBJ2-1,TRBV29-1,many,NA,TGCAGCGTTGAGGCCAGGGGTAAAAATGAGCAGTTCTTC,CSVEARGKNEQFF
TRBJ2-1,TRBV25-1,few,TRBD1,TGTGCCAGCACCCCATTTCCGGGACAGGGTATCAATGAGCAGTTCTTC,CASTPFPGQGINEQFF
TRBJ1-5,TRBV7-2,NA,NA,TGTGCCAGCGGGCGGGGCACGAATCAGCCCCAGCATTTT,CASGRGTNQPQHF
TRBJ2-3,TRBV7-2,many,NA,TGTGCCGGCAGCACAGGGAAGGGCACAGATACGCAGTATTTT,CAGSTGKGTDTQYF
TRBJ2-5,TRBV6-4,few,TRBD2,TGTGCCAGCGGGGGTCCAGCGGGGCCCCAAGAGACCCAGTACTTC,CASGGPAGPQETQYF
TRBJ2-5,TRBV10-3,NA,NA,TGTGCCATCAGTGAGCCTCAGGGGCGCGTATCTAAAGAGACCCAGTACTTC,CAISEPQGRVSKETQYF
TRBJ1-4,TRBV11-2,NA,NA,TGTGCCAGCAGCGACCAGGGTGAAAAACTGTTTTTT,CASSDQGEKLFF
TRBJ1-3,TRBV25-1,many,TRBD1,TGTGCCAGCAGTGTCGGAGGGGGCCTCTCTGGAAACACCATATATTTT,CASSVGGGLSGNTIYF
TRBJ1-5,TRBV5-1,NA,NA,TGCGCCAGCAGCTCCAACGGGGGCAATCAGCCCCAGCATTTT,CASSSNGGNQPQHF
TRBJ2-5,TRBV11-2,few,NA,TGTGCCAGCAGCTTAGGGATAGGGGGGGAGACCCAGTACTTC,CASSLGIGGETQYF
TRBJ2-1,TRBV30,few,TRBD2,TGTGCCTGGAGGGAGGGGCTAGCGGGAGTCTATGAGCAGTTCTTC,CAWREGLAGVYEQFF